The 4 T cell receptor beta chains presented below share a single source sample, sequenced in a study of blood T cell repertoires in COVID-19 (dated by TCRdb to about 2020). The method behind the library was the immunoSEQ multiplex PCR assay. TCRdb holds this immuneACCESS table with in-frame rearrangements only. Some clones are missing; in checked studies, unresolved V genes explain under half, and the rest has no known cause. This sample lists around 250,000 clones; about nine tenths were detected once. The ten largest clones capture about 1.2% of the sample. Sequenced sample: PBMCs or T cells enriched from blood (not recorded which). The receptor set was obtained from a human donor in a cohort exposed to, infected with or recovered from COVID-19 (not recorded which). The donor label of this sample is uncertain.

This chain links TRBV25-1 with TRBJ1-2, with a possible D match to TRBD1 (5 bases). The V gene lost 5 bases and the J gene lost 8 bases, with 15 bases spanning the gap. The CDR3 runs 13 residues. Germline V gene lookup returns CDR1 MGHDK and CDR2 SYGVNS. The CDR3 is CASSLTQGKGYTF. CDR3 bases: TGTGCCAGCAGTCTTACCCAGGGTAAAGGCTACACCTTC.

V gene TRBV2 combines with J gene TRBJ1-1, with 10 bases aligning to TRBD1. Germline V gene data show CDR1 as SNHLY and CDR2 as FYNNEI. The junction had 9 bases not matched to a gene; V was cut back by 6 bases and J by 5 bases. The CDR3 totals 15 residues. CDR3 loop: CASSQDRGVQTEAFF. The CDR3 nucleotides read TGTGCCAGCAGCCAGGACAGGGGGGTACAAACTGAAGCTTTCTTT.

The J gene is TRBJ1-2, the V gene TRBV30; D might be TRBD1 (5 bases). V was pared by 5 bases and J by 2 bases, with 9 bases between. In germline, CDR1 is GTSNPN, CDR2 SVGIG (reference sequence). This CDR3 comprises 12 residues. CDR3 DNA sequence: TGTGCCTGGGCAGGGTACAACTATGGCTACACCTTC. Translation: CAWAGYNYGYTF. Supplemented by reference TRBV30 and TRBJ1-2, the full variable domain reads SQTIHQWPATLVQPVGSPLSLECTVEGTSNPNLYWYRQAAGRGLQLLFYSVGIGQISSEVPQNLSASRPQDRQFILSSKKLLLSDSGFYLCAWAGYNYGYTFGSGTRLTVV.

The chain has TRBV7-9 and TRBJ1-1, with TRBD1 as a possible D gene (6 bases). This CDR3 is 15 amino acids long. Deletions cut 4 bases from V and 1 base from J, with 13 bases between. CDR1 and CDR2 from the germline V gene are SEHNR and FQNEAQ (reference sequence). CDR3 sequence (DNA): TGTGCCAGCAGCTCGTTATTAGGGGGGAACACTGAAGCTTTCTTT. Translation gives CASSSLLGGNTEAFF.